At least ten counts were recorded for the clone carrying this T cell receptor beta chain. Its antigen remains unknown. These data belong to a study of T cells in Graves' hyperthyroidism and ophthalmopathy. CDR1 and CDR2 (germline): SNHLY, FYNNEI. The CDR3 has 13 amino acids. Trimming took 7 bases from V and 9 from J, leaving 18 bases between them. Findings and limits, study-wide: Expanded thyroid clonotypes (above 0.001) were mostly also found in blood. In the analysis, a 13 V-J model separated ophthalmopathy from stable hyperthyroidism.

RNA transcripts gave rise to amplified TCR beta CDR3 regions. The HTBI set primed first-round TCR CDR3 RT-PCR. TCRdb reprocessed the multiplex PCR reads via MiXCR and lists one record per CDR3 protein. This table holds about 540,000 distinct CDR3 sequences, under 60% found once. The chain carries TRBV2 and TRBJ1-2, with unresolved D. Specimen: peripheral blood or thyroid tissue (not recorded which). The receptor was derived from a woman aged 18-30 years with Graves' hyperthyroidism. The CDR3 protein is CASIEWASMSYTF. CDR3 DNA sequence: TGTGCCAGCATCGAATGGGCTAGCATGAGCTACACCTTC. Combining the CDR3 with reference TRBV2 and TRBJ1-2 gives the whole variable domain EPEVTQTPSHQVTQMGQEVILRCVPISNHLYFYWYRQILGQKVEFLVSFYNNEISEKSEIFDDQFSVERPDGSNFTLKIRSTKLEDSAMYFCASIEWASMSYTFGSGTRLTVV.